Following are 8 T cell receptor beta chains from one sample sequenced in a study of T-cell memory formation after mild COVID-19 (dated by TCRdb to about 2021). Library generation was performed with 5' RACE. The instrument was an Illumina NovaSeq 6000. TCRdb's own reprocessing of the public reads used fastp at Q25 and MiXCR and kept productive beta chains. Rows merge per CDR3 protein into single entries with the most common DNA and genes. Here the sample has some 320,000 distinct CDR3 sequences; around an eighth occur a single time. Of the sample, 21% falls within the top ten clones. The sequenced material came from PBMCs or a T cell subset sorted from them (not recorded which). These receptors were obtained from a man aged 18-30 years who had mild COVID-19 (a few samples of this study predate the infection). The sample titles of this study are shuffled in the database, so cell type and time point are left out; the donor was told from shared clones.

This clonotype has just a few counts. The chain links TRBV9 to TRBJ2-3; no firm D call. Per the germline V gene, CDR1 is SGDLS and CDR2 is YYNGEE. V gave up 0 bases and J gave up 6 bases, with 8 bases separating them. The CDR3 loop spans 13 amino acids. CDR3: CASSVGRVDTQYF. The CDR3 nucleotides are TGTGCCAGCAGCGTAGGGCGAGTGGATACGCAGTATTTT. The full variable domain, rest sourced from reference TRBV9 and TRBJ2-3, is DSGVTQTPKHLITATGQRVTLRCSPRSGDLSVYWYQQSLDQGLQFLIQYYNGEERAKGNILERFSAQQFPDLHSELNLSSLELGDSALYFCASSVGRVDTQYFGPGTRLTVL.

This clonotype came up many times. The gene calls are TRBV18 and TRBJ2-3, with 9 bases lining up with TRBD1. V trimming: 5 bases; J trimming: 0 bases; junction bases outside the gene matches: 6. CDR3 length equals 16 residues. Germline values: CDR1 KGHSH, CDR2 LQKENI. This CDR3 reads CASSAQGADSTDTQYF. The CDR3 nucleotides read TGTGCCAGCTCAGCACAGGGGGCGGATAGCACAGATACGCAGTATTTT.

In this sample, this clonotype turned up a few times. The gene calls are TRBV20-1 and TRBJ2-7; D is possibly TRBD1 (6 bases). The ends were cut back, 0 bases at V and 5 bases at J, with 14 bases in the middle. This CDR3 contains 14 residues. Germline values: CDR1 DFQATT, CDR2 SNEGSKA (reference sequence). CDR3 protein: CSARDQRGHDEQYV. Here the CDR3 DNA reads TGCAGTGCTAGAGACCAACGGGGACATGACGAGCAGTACGTC.

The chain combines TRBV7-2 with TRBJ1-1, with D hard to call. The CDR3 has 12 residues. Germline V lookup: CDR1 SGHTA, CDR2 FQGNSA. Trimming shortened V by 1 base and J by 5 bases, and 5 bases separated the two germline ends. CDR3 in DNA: TGTGCCAGCAGCTTAGATGTTACTGAAGCTTTCTTT. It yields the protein CASSLDVTEAFF.

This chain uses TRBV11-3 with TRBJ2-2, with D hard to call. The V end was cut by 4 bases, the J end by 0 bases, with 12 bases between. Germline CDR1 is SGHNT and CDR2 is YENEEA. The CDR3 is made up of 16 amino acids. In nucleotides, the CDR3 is TGTGCCAGCAGCTCACAAGGCTACTCGAACACCGGGGAGCTGTTTTTT. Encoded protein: CASSSQGYSNTGELFF.

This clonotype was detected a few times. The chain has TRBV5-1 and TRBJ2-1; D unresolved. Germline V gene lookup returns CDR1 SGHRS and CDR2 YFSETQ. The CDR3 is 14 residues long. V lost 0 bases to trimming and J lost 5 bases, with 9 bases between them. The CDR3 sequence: CASSLGGRNNEQFF. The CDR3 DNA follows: TGCGCCAGCAGCTTGGGTGGCCGAAACAATGAGCAGTTCTTC.

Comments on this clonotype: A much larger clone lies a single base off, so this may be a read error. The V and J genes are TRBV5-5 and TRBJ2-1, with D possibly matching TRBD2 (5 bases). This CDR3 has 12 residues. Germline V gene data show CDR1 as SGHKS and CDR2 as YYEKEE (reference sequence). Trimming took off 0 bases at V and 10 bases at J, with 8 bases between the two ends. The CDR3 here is CASSLGEGEQFF. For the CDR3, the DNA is TGTGCCAGCAGCTTGGGCGAGGGAGAGCAGTTCTTC.

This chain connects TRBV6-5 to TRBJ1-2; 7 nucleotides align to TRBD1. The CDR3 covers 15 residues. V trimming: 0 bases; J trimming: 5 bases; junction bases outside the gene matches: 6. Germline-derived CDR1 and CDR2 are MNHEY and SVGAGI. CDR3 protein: CASSYSWTGTYGYTF. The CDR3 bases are TGTGCCAGCAGTTACTCGTGGACAGGCACTTATGGCTACACCTTC.